This T cell receptor beta chain was identified in a study of PD-L1 blockade in urothelial cancer. The V gene end was trimmed by 0 bases and the J gene end by 4 bases; junction bases not matched to a gene: 9. CDR1 is SGHRS and CDR2 is YFSETQ in the germline V gene. The CDR3 sequence is 17 residues long. The sample's time point: peripheral blood 6 weeks after treatment start. Sequencing was performed with immunoSEQ multiplex PCR; in TCRdb, only in-frame clones are kept and a portion is missing. The sample includes some 48,000 clones, roughly 80% seen only once; the top ten take roughly 10%. The specimen comprised PBMCs, sampled around atezolizumab (anti-PD-L1) treatment. This chain links TRBV5-1 with TRBJ2-2; 7 bases map to TRBD1. This clonotype was obtained from a man in his 70s with urothelial cancer. CDR3: CASSLASRGSGTGELFF. The CDR3 region has the DNA TGCGCCAGCAGCTTGGCGTCCAGGGGGTCCGGCACCGGGGAGCTGTTTTTT. The entire variable domain, with the rest obtained from reference TRBV5-1 and TRBJ2-2, is as follows: KAGVTQTPRYLIKTRGQQVTLSCSPISGHRSVSWYQQTPGQGLQFLFEYFSETQRNKGNFPGRFSGRQFSNSRSEMNVSTLELGDSALYLCASSLASRGSGTGELFFGEGSRLTVL.